This T cell receptor beta chain was found in a study of T cells in Graves' hyperthyroidism and ophthalmopathy. Study-level findings and limits: Blood also carried most thyroid clonotypes expanded above 0.001.

Researchers amplified the TCR beta CDR3 regions from RNA transcripts. A set of HTBI primers served as the primers for a first-round RT-PCR of the TCR CDR3. TCRdb re-called the multiplex PCR reads with MiXCR, one entry per CDR3 protein. The repertoire holds around 690,000 distinct CDR3 sequences, with roughly a sixth as singletons. The diagnoses drew upon clinical symptoms, serum thyroxine and TRAb, thyroid ultrasound and orbital computed tomography. The CDR3 is 15 residues long. The germline CDR1 and CDR2 sequences are DFQATT and SNEGSKA (reference sequence). In this sample, this clonotype turned up a few times. What it binds is unknown. The junction differs from germline at one of its ends, possibly a read error.

This chain connects TRBV20-1 to TRBJ1-4; the D is unclear. The sample consisted of blood. The TCR comes from a man in his fifties with Graves' hyperthyroidism. CDR3 nucleotides: TGCAGTGCTAGAGATCGCAGGACGACTAATGAAACACTGTTTTTT. It codes for CSARDRRTTNETLFF.